These 20 T cell receptor beta chains came from one sample sequenced in a study of T-cell reconstitution after alpha-beta-depleted transplantation in children. The library targeted TCRbeta and was prepared with unique molecular identifiers. Using its own MiXCR run on the PCR reads, TCRdb lists one record per CDR3 protein. The sample lists a few hundred thousand distinct CDR3 sequences, 27% seen once, with 36% in the top ten. This material consisted of PBMCs, taken before TCRalphabeta/CD19-depleted stem cell transplant. The source is a boy under three years old with Wiskott-Aldrich syndrome, due to receive a stem cell transplant.

This clonotype was found a few times. J is TRBJ1-6 and V is TRBV13; 7 bases line up with TRBD1. Germline V lookup: CDR1 PRHDT, CDR2 FYEKMQ (reference sequence). The V and J ends lost 6 bases and 8 bases, in that order; junction bases with no gene match: 13. The CDR3 length is 16 residues. The CDR3 loop reads CASRVTQGQGDSPLHF. The CDR3 DNA reads as TGTGCCAGCAGGGTAACCCAGGGGCAGGGGGATTCACCCCTCCACTTT.

The chain uses TRBV12-3 or TRBV12-4 and TRBJ2-7; TRBD2 agrees at 9 bases. V lost 4 bases to trimming and J lost 1 base; unmatched junction nucleotides: 5. There are 15 residues in the CDR3. Written as DNA, the CDR3 is TGTGCCAGCAGTTCAGGACTAGCGCCATCCTACGAGCAGTACTTC. This codes for CASSSGLAPSYEQYF.

The chain joins TRBV4-2 to TRBJ2-1; 10 nucleotides match TRBD2. From germline, CDR1 is LGHNA and CDR2 YNFKEQ. J gave up 7 bases and V 0 bases, and 6 bases lay outside the gene matches. The CDR3 covers 16 residues. In nucleotides, the CDR3 is TGTGCCAGCAGCCAAGATCCTAGCGGGAGTGGGAATGAGCAGTTCTTC. Protein: CASSQDPSGSGNEQFF.

The chain couples TRBV7-7 to TRBJ2-2; perhaps TRBD2 as D (6 bases). Germline V gene data show CDR1 as SSHAT and CDR2 as FNYEAQ (reference sequence). This CDR3 is built from 15 residues. Trimming took off 1 base at V and 5 bases at J, with 11 bases between the two ends. This CDR3 is CASSLVIGGTGELFF. CDR3 sequence (DNA): TGTGCCAGCAGCTTAGTGATTGGGGGGACCGGGGAGCTGTTTTTT.

The rearrangement joins TRBV20-1 to TRBJ1-2; the D is unclear. This CDR3 has 14 amino acids. V gave up 1 base and J gave up 8 bases, with 17 bases separating them. Germline loops: CDR1 DFQATT, CDR2 SNEGSKA (reference sequence). CDR3 nucleotide sequence: TGCAGTGCTAGAGTCCTCGGGGTTTTAGGAGGCTACACCTTC. Protein sequence: CSARVLGVLGGYTF.

The J gene is TRBJ1-5, the V gene TRBV10-3, with 9 bases fitting TRBD1. The CDR3 sequence is 13 residues long. CDR1 and CDR2 (germline): ENHRY, SYGVKD. CDR3 sequence reads: CASGTGSHQPQHF. The DNA of the CDR3 is TGTGCATCCGGGACAGGGTCACATCAGCCCCAGCATTTT.

This chain connects TRBV4-2 to TRBJ2-6; TRBD2 matches at 15 bases. The germline V gene has CDR1 LGHNA and CDR2 YNFKEQ. The trim removed 4 bases at V and 1 base at J, leaving 2 bases unmatched. The CDR3 is made up of 18 amino acids. CDR3 region: CASSLGLAGGSGANVLTF. The CDR3 nucleotides read TGTGCCAGCAGCCTGGGACTAGCGGGAGGTTCTGGGGCCAACGTCCTGACTTTC.

This clonotype was counted only a few times. V and J are TRBV20-1 and TRBJ2-1; no firm D call. The V end lost 7 bases, the J end lost 8 bases, and 21 bases lay between the germline ends. The CDR3 extends over 14 amino acids. CDR1 and CDR2 from the germline V gene are DFQATT and SNEGSKA (reference sequence). The CDR3 sequence is CSVRLRDHWYEQFF. CDR3 bases: TGCAGTGTCAGGCTTAGAGATCATTGGTATGAGCAGTTCTTC.

This clonotype was seen only a few times. The V and J genes are TRBV5-1 and TRBJ2-5, with a possible D match to TRBD1 (5 bases). The germline V gene encodes CDR1 SGHRS and CDR2 YFSETQ. The V end lost 1 base, the J end lost 5 bases, and 15 bases lay between the germline ends. This CDR3 has 15 residues. DNA of the CDR3: TGCGCCAGCAGCTTGTTGGCAGGGCTCCGGGAGACCCAGTACTTC. Its protein is CASSLLAGLRETQYF.

This clonotype was counted only a few times. The chain uses TRBV6-5 and TRBJ2-5; 10 bases line up with TRBD2. With 2 bases clipped from V and 5 bases from J, the junction kept 8 bases outside the gene matches. The CDR3 extends over 16 amino acids. Germline V gives CDR1 MNHEY, CDR2 SVGAGI. The CDR3 reads CASSYKGLAGEETQYF. The CDR3, as DNA: TGTGCCAGCAGTTACAAGGGTCTAGCGGGAGAGGAGACCCAGTACTTC.

The V and J genes are TRBV20-1 and TRBJ2-7; D assignment may be TRBD1 or TRBD2 (5 bases each). Germline V gene sequence: CDR1 DFQATT, CDR2 SNEGSKA (reference sequence). The CDR3 has 13 residues. V was pared by 6 bases and J by 2 bases, with 14 bases between. The CDR3 loop reads CSAEGTGAYEQYF. As DNA, the CDR3 is TGCAGTGCCGAGGGTACAGGCGCCTACGAGCAGTACTTC.

This chain's CDR3 is CATSDSRDRGYHNEQFF. The DNA for the CDR3 is TGTGCCACCAGTGACTCCCGGGACAGGGGCTACCACAATGAGCAGTTCTTC. The rearrangement uses TRBV24-1 and TRBJ2-1; 10 nucleotides agree with TRBD1. The trim removed 4 bases at V and 5 bases at J, leaving 10 bases unmatched. This CDR3 is 17 amino acids long. Per germline, CDR1 KGHDR and CDR2 SFDVKD.

The gene calls are TRBV20-1 and TRBJ1-1, with 8 bases matching TRBD1. V trimming: 5 bases; J trimming: 0 bases; junction bases outside the gene matches: 5. CDR1 DFQATT and CDR2 SNEGSKA come from the germline V gene (reference sequence). The CDR3 has 14 residues. The CDR3 loop reads CSAARGLVNTEAFF. As DNA, the CDR3 is TGCAGTGCTGCCAGGGGGCTGGTGAACACTGAAGCTTTCTTT.

V and J are TRBV7-6 and TRBJ2-7; unclear D gene. This CDR3 region has 12 residues. V lost 5 bases, J lost 6 bases, and 11 bases lay in between. The germline V gene has CDR1 SGHVS and CDR2 FNYEAQ. CDR3 sequence: CASSSRTSEQYF. The CDR3 region has the DNA TGTGCCAGCAGCAGCAGGACCTCCGAGCAGTACTTC.

The table lists this clonotype with a count of one. The genes are TRBV20-1 and TRBJ2-3; D is unclear. The CDR3 spans 16 residues. Trimming took 3 bases from V and 1 from J, leaving 17 bases between them. Per the germline V gene, CDR1 is DFQATT and CDR2 is SNEGSKA (reference sequence). CDR3 sequence reads: CSASYLLGVGTDTQYF. For the CDR3, the DNA is TGCAGTGCTAGCTACCTTCTAGGAGTTGGCACAGATACGCAGTATTTT.

V gene TRBV20-1 combines with J gene TRBJ2-5, with 8 bases that match TRBD2. The CDR3 spans 15 residues. From germline, CDR1 is DFQATT and CDR2 SNEGSKA (reference sequence). V trimming: 6 bases; J trimming: 2 bases; junction bases outside the gene matches: 11. CDR3 in DNA: TGCAGTGCCCAAATCGGGAGGGCAGGGCAAGAGACCCAGTACTTC. It translates to CSAQIGRAGQETQYF.

The chain is built from TRBV29-1 and TRBJ2-3; 9 nucleotides align to TRBD2. Trimming took 3 bases from V and 3 from J; bases not matched to a gene: 1. Looked up from germline, CDR1 is SQVTM and CDR2 is ANQGSEA. This CDR3 has 13 amino acids. CDR3 nucleotide sequence: TGCAGCGTTGAGCGGGAGGGGACAGATACGCAGTATTTT. Translated: CSVEREGTDTQYF.

The chain couples TRBV19 to TRBJ2-1; no clear D. The length of the CDR3 is 16 residues. V was pared by 6 bases and J by 8 bases, with 23 bases between. CDR1 is LNHDA, CDR2 SQIVND, per germline (reference sequence). In DNA, the CDR3 is TGTGCCAGTAGACGCACGCGGACCGCGATGGTGGATGAGCAGTTCTTC. It translates to CASRRTRTAMVDEQFF.

This chain joins TRBV4-2 and TRBJ2-3; tentatively, D is TRBD1 or TRBD2 (5 bases each). Trimming took 1 base from V and 5 from J, leaving 16 bases between them. In germline, CDR1 is LGHNA, CDR2 YNFKEQ. This CDR3 region has 16 residues. The CDR3 loop reads CASSQVFLGAEDTQYF. DNA of the CDR3: TGTGCCAGCAGCCAAGTGTTTCTCGGGGCCGAAGATACGCAGTATTTT.

The rearrangement uses TRBV20-1 and TRBJ1-2; 7 nucleotides align to TRBD1. V shed 6 bases, J shed 2 bases, and the junction held 12 bases outside the gene matches. In germline, CDR1 is DFQATT, CDR2 SNEGSKA (reference sequence). This CDR3 spans 15 amino acids. CDR3 in DNA: TGCAGTGCCCTCTCGCCAGGGGGTTTAAACTATGGCTACACCTTC. It is translated as CSALSPGGLNYGYTF.